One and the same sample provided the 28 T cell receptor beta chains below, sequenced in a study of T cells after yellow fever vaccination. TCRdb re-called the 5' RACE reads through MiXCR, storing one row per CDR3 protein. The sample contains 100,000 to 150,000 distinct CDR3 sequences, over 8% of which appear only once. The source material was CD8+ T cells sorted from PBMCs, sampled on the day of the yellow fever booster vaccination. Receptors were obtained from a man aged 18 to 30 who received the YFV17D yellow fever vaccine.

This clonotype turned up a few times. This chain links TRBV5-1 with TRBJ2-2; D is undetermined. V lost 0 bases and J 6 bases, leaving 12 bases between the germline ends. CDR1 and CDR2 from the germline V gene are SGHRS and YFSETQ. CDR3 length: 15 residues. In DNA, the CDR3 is TGCGCCAGCAGCTTGGTAGGATTGGGTCCCGGGGAGCTGTTTTTT. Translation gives CASSLVGLGPGELFF.

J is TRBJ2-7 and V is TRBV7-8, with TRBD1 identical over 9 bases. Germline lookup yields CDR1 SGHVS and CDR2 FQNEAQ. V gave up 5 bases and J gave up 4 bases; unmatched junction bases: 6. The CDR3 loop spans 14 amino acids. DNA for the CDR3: TGTGCCAGCAGCGCCGGGACAGGGTTATACGAGCAGTACGTC. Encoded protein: CASSAGTGLYEQYV.

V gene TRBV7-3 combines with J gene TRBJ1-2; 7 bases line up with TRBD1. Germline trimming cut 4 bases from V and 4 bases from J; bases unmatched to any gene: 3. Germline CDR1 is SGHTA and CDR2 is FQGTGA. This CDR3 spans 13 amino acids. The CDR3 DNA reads TGTGCCAGCAGCTCGGGACAGCCCTATGGCTACACCTTC. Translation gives CASSSGQPYGYTF.

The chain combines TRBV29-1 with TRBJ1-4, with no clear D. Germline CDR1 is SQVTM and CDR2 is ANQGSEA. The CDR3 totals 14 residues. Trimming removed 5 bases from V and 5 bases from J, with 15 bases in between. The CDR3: CSVRPGEANEKLFF. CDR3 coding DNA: TGCAGCGTTCGCCCTGGGGAGGCCAATGAAAAACTGTTTTTT.

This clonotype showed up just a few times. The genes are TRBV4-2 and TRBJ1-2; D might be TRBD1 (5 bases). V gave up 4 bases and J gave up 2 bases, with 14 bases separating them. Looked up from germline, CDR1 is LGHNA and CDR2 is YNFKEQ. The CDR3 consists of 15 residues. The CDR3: CASSPQRQSNYGYTF. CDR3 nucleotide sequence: TGTGCCAGCAGCCCCCAGAGACAGTCCAACTATGGCTACACCTTC.

The CDR3 sequence is CSAEPGLTAGNTIYF. DNA of the CDR3: TGCAGTGCTGAACCCGGGCTGACTGCCGGAAACACCATATATTTT. The rearrangement joins TRBV20-1 to TRBJ1-3; the D is unclear. The CDR3 contains 15 residues. Germline values: CDR1 DFQATT, CDR2 SNEGSKA (reference sequence). The V and J ends lost 5 bases and 4 bases respectively, with 18 bases between them.

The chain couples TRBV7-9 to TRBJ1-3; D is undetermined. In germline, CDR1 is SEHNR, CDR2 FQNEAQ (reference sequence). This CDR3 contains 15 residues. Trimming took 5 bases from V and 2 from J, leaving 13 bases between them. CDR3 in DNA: TGTGCCAGCAGCCACGACCTAACGGCTGGAAACACCATATATTTT. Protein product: CASSHDLTAGNTIYF.

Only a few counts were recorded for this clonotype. The CDR3 is CASSFMGNTGELFF. The CDR3 DNA reads TGTGCCAGCAGCTTCATGGGGAACACCGGGGAGCTGTTTTTT. The rearrangement joins TRBV7-9 to TRBJ2-2; D is undetermined. The CDR3 is made up of 14 amino acids. The V gene's germline CDR1 is SEHNR and CDR2 FQNEAQ (reference sequence). Trimming stripped 3 bases from V and 1 base from J, with 6 bases between.

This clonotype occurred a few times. The CDR3 sequence: CASSFPPGQGALNTEAFF. As DNA, the CDR3 is TGCGCCAGCAGCTTCCCCCCGGGACAGGGGGCCCTGAACACTGAAGCTTTCTTT. This rearrangement joins TRBV5-1 to TRBJ1-1, with 12 bases fitting TRBD1. V shed 2 bases, J shed 0 bases, and the junction held 8 bases outside the gene matches. The CDR3 length is 18 residues. Looked up from germline, CDR1 is SGHRS and CDR2 is YFSETQ. The full variable domain, rest sourced from reference TRBV5-1 and TRBJ1-1, is KAGVTQTPRYLIKTRGQQVTLSCSPISGHRSVSWYQQTPGQGLQFLFEYFSETQRNKGNFPGRFSGRQFSNSRSEMNVSTLELGDSALYLCASSFPPGQGALNTEAFFGQGTRLTVV.

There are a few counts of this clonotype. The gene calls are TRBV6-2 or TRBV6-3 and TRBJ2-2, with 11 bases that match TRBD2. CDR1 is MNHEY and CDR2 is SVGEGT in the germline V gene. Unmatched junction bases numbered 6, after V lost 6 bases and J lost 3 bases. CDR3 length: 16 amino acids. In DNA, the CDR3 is TGTGCCAGCAGCAAGACTAGCGGGGTATACACCGGGGAGCTGTTTTTT. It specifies CASSKTSGVYTGELFF.

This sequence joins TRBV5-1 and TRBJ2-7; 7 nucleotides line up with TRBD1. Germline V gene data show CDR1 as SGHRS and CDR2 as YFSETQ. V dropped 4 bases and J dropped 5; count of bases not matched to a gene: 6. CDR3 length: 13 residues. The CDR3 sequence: CASSLRTGDEQYV. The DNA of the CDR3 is TGCGCCAGCAGCCTACGGACAGGAGACGAGCAGTACGTC.

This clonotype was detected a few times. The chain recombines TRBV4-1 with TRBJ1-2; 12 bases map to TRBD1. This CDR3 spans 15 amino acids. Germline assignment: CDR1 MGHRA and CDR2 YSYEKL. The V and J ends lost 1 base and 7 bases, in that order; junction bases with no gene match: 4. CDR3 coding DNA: TGCGCCAGCAGCCAAGTTGGGACAGGGGGCAGTGGCTACACCTTC. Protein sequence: CASSQVGTGGSGYTF.

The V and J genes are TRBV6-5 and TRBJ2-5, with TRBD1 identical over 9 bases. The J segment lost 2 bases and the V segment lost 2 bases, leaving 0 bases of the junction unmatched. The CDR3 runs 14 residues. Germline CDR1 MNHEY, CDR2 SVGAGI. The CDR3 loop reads CASSYGQGQETQYF. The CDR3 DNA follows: TGTGCCAGCAGTTACGGACAGGGGCAAGAGACCCAGTACTTC.

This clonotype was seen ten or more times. The CDR3 here is CASSPWGWQDEQFF. The CDR3 DNA reads TGTGCCAGCTCACCGTGGGGGTGGCAAGATGAGCAGTTCTTC. The genes are TRBV18 and TRBJ2-1; D is perhaps TRBD1 or TRBD2 (5 bases each). Germline V gives CDR1 KGHSH, CDR2 LQKENI. The CDR3 totals 14 residues. V was clipped by 3 bases and J by 8 bases, with 14 bases between them.

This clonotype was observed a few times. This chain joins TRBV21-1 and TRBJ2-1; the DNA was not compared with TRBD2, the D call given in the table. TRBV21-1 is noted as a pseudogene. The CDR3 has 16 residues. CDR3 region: CASSITEVSGEHEQFF. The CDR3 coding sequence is TGTGCCAGCAGCATAACCGAAGTGAGCGGGGAGCATGAGCAGTTCTTC.

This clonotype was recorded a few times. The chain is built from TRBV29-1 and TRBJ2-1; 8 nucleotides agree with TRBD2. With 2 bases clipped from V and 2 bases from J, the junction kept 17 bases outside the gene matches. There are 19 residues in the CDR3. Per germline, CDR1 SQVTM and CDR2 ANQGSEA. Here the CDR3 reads CSVEIVGRGGSRTYNEQFF. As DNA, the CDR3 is TGCAGCGTTGAAATCGTGGGTCGGGGGGGCTCGCGGACCTACAATGAGCAGTTCTTC.

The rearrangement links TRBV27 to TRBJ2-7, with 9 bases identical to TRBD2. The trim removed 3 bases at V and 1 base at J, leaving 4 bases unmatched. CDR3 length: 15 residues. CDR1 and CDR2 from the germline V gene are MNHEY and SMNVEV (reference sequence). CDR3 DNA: TGTGCCAGCAGTTTGGGCGGGGGGGCTTCCTACGAGCAGTACGTC. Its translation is CASSLGGGASYEQYV.

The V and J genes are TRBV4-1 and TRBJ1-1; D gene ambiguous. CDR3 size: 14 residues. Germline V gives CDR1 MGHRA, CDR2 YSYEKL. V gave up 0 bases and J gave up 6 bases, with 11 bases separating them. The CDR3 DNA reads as TGCGCCAGCAGCCAAGATCCGGGGAAGGCTGAAGCTTTCTTT. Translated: CASSQDPGKAEAFF.

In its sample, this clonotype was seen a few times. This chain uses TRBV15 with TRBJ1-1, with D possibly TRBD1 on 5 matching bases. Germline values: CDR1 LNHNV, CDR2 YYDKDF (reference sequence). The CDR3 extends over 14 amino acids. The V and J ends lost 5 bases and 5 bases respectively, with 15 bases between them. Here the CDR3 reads CATSGTGPGTEAFF. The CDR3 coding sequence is TGTGCCACCAGCGGGACGGGGCCAGGGACTGAAGCTTTCTTT.

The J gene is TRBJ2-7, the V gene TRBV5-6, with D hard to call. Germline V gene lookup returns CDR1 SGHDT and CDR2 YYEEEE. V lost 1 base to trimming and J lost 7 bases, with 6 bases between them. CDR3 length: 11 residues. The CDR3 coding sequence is TGTGCCAGCAGCTTGCGGCTTGAGCAGTACTTC. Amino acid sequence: CASSLRLEQYF.

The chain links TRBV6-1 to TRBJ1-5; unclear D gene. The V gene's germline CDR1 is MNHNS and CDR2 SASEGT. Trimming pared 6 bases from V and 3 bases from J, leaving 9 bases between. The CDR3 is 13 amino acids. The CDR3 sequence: CASRVGFNQPQHF. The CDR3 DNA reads TGTGCCAGCAGAGTAGGCTTCAATCAGCCCCAGCATTTT.

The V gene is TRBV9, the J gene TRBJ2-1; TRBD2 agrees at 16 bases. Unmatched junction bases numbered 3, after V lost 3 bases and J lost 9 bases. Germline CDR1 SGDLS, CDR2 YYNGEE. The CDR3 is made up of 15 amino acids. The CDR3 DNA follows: TGTGCCAGCAGCGCCGGGACTAGCGGGGGGGTTGAGCAGTTCTTC. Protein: CASSAGTSGGVEQFF.

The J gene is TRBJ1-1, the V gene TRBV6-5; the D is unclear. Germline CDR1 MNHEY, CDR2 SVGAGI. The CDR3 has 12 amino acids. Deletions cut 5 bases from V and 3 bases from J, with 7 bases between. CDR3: CASSPRDTEAFF. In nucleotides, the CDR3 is TGTGCCAGCAGTCCTAGGGACACTGAAGCTTTCTTT.

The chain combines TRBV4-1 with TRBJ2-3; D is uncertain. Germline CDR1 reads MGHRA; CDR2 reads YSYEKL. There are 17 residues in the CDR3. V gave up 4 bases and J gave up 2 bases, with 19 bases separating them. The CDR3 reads CASSPDRTFVVTDTQYF. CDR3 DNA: TGCGCCAGCAGCCCAGACCGGACGTTCGTGGTCACAGATACGCAGTATTTT.

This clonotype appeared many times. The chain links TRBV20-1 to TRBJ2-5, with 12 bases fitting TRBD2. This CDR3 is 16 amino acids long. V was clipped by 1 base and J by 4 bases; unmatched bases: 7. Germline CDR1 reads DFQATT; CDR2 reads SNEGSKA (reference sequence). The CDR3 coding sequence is TGCAGTGCTAGAGGCTCCGGACTAGCGGGGATAGAGACCCAGTACTTC. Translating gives CSARGSGLAGIETQYF.

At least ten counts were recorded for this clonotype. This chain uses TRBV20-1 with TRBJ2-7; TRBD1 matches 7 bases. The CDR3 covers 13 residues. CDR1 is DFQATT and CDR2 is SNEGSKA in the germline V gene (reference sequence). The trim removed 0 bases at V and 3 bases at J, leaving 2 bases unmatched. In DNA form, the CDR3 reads TGCAGTGCTAGAGATTCAGGGGGCTACGAGCAGTACTTC. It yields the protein CSARDSGGYEQYF.

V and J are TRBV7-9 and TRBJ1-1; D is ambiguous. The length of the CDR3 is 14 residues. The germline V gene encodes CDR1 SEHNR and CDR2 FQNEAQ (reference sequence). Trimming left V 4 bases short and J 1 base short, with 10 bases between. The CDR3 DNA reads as TGTGCCAGCAGCTGGGATGAGGGGAACACTGAAGCTTTCTTT. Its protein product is CASSWDEGNTEAFF.

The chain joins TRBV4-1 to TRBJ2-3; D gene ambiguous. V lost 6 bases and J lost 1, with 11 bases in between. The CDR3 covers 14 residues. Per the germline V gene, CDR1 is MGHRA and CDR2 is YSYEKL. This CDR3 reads CASRKLTGTDTQYF. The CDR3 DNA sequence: TGCGCCAGCAGGAAACTTACCGGCACAGATACGCAGTATTTT.